This T cell receptor (beta chain) was recovered during a study of cytomegalovirus exposure and HLA in healthy donors. Findings of the study overall: Cytomegalovirus status was reportedly diagnosed by the classifier with high sensitivity and specificity. Researchers reported in a later analysis that a missense DCLRE1C variant was tied to TCR beta V- and J-gene trimming.

Notes on this clone: Antigen specificity is unknown.

Germline assignment: CDR1 LGHNA and CDR2 YSLEER. With 0 bases removed from V and 0 bases from J, the gap between germline ends came to 5 bases. The CDR3 length is 14 residues. The PCR employed 60 Vbeta primers together with 13 Jbeta primers. Using immunoSEQ multiplex PCR, the repertoire was profiled, and TCRdb retains in-frame clones only, with some absent. The sample shows 100,000 or so clones, approximately 70% of them seen only once. The V gene is TRBV4-3, the J gene TRBJ2-5; unclear D gene. Sequencing input: PBMCs. This sequence originates from a man between 25 and 39 years old in good health and CMV-seronegative. The CDR3 bases are TGCGCCAGCAGCCAAGACCATTACCAAGAGACCCAGTACTTC. Encoded protein: CASSQDHYQETQYF.